Below are 21 T cell receptor beta chains sequenced from a single sample in a study of breast tumors, draining lymph nodes, adjacent tissues. Samples came from axillary lymph nodes draining the breast cancer. TCRdb re-called the multiplex PCR reads through MiXCR, storing one row per CDR3 protein. Of about 140,000 distinct CDR3 sequences listed, 30% to 35% are singletons. Sample: axillary lymph node tissue. Receptor source: a female donor with breast cancer. Some clones in this sample may be carry-over from other donors' samples.

In its sample, this clonotype was seen once. This sequence joins TRBV29-1 and TRBJ2-1, with D possibly being TRBD2 (6 bases). V was shortened by 3 bases and J by 6 bases, with 18 bases between the two germline ends. In germline, CDR1 is SQVTM, CDR2 ANQGSEA. This CDR3 spans 15 amino acids. The CDR3 spells CSVERGLAWGNEQFF. The CDR3 nucleotides are TGCAGCGTTGAGCGAGGGCTAGCGTGGGGCAATGAGCAGTTCTTC.

This clonotype was detected only a few times. The rearrangement joins TRBV6-2 or TRBV6-3 to TRBJ1-2; D unresolved. Trimming cost V 0 bases and J 10 bases, with 15 bases left between them. The CDR3 has 14 amino acids. The V gene's germline CDR1 is MNHEY and CDR2 SVGEGT. Here the CDR3 DNA reads TGTGCCAGCAGTTACTCGACCCTCTCTAGTGTCTACACCTTC. It specifies CASSYSTLSSVYTF.

V usage is TRBV12-5 and J usage is TRBJ2-5; no definite D call. This CDR3 is 12 amino acids long. Germline CDR1 reads LGHNT; CDR2 reads FRNRAP. In DNA, the CDR3 is TGTGCCAGGTGGTTGACCCAAGAGACCCAGTACTTC. This codes for CARWLTQETQYF.

This clonotype has at least ten counts. A much more abundant neighbour one base away suggests this may be a read error. The chain has TRBV5-1 and TRBJ1-4; no definite D call. This CDR3 has 13 residues. Germline lookup yields CDR1 SGHRS and CDR2 YFSETQ. The CDR3 spells CASSLGVRENLFF. Written as DNA, the CDR3 is TGCGCCAGCAGCTTGGGAGTACGTGAAAACCTGTTTTTT. The variable domain in full, completed from reference TRBV5-1 and TRBJ1-4, reads KAGVTQTPRYLIKTRGQQVTLSCSPISGHRSVSWYQQTPGQGLQFLFEYFSETQRNKGNFPGRFSGRQFSNSRSEMNVSTLELGDSALYLCASSLGVRENLFFGSGTQLSVL.

Notes on this clonotype: Relative to the germline gene, one junction end is altered; a read error may explain this. The genes are TRBV7-7 and TRBJ2-5; the D gene is possibly TRBD1 (6 bases). Germline V gene sequence: CDR1 SSHAT, CDR2 FNYEAQ (reference sequence). The length of the CDR3 is 14 residues. CDR3 residues: CASSLNRVRETQYF. The CDR3 DNA reads TGTGCTAGCAGCTTAAACAGGGTACGGGAGACCCAGTACTTC.

This clonotype was detected ten times or more. The chain carries TRBV12-3 or TRBV12-4 and TRBJ1-2, with D perhaps matching TRBD1 (6 bases). The CDR3 extends over 13 amino acids. V was trimmed by 6 bases and J by 2 bases, leaving 10 bases between them. The CDR3 DNA reads as TGTGCCAGCAGCACACAGGGAAACTATGGCTACACCTTC. As protein: CASSTQGNYGYTF.

In this sample, this clonotype turned up many times. The chain couples TRBV10-1 to TRBJ2-5; D may be TRBD1 (7 bases). The germline V gene encodes CDR1 WNHNN and CDR2 SYGVQD (reference sequence). The CDR3 has 15 residues. V was trimmed by 0 bases and J by 5 bases, leaving 13 bases between them. In DNA form, the CDR3 reads TGCGCCAGCAGTGAGTCTGCGACAGGGAGGGAGACCCAGTACTTC. This codes for CASSESATGRETQYF.

The V and J genes are TRBV20-1 and TRBJ2-5, with D possibly matching TRBD1 (5 bases). The V gene lost 5 bases and the J gene lost 4 bases, with 14 bases spanning the gap. Germline CDR1 is DFQATT and CDR2 is SNEGSKA (reference sequence). The CDR3 runs to 13 residues. For the CDR3, the DNA is TGCAGTGCTTTCCCAGGGCGAGGAGAGACCCAGTACTTC. This sequence encodes CSAFPGRGETQYF.

The rearrangement links TRBV29-1 to TRBJ2-5; unclear D gene. There are 12 residues in the CDR3. Germline V gene data show CDR1 as SQVTM and CDR2 as ANQGSEA. The V and J ends lost 8 bases and 2 bases respectively, with 12 bases between them. CDR3 coding DNA: TGCAGCTTACGGCCAGGACAAGAGACCCAGTACTTC. Protein: CSLRPGQETQYF. The variable domain in full, with the rest retrieved from reference TRBV29-1 and TRBJ2-5, is SAVISQKPSRDICQRGTSLTIQCQVDSQVTMMFWYRQQPGQSLTLIATANQGSEATYESGFVIDKFPISRPNLTFSTLTVSNMSPEDSSIYLCSLRPGQETQYFGPGTRLLVL.

In regard to this clonotype: Here the CDR3 omits its conserved ending phenylalanine or tryptophan, so a read error is the likely source. The chain carries TRBV9 and TRBJ2-1; D not certain. The CDR3 is 13 amino acids. V was cut by 1 base and J by 9 bases, with 11 bases left in between. CDR1 SGDLS and CDR2 YYNGEE come from the germline V gene. CDR3 in amino acids: CASSVLGHSEQFS. The CDR3 nucleotides read TGTGCCAGCAGCGTACTAGGCCACAGTGAGCAGTTCTCC.

This clonotype was picked up many times. The chain links TRBV20-1 to TRBJ2-1; D gene unclear. This CDR3 spans 12 amino acids. Deletions cut 3 bases from V and 4 bases from J, with 7 bases between. Germline V gene data show CDR1 as DFQATT and CDR2 as SNEGSKA (reference sequence). The CDR3 nucleotides read TGCAGTGCTAGGGGCAAATACAATGAGCAGTTCTTC. Amino acid sequence: CSARGKYNEQFF.

This clonotype was recorded many times. The chain uses TRBV4-3 and TRBJ1-2; the D gene is possibly TRBD1 (6 bases). The CDR3 runs to 18 residues. CDR1 and CDR2 from the germline V gene are LGHNA and YSLEER. V shed 1 base and J shed 0 bases, with 18 bases lying between them. DNA for the CDR3: TGCGCCAGCAGCCAAGGGTTCCTCGGGACACCTGCTAACTATGGCTACACCTTC. Encoded protein: CASSQGFLGTPANYGYTF.

Concerning this clonotype: One end of the junction varies from germline; a read error may be responsible. The V gene is TRBV6-5, the J gene TRBJ1-1; the match to TRBD1 covers 7 bases. CDR1 is MNHEY and CDR2 is SVGAGI in the germline V gene. This CDR3 comprises 15 residues. CDR3 region: CAGSLTGAGNTEAFF. CDR3 nucleotide sequence: TGTGCCGGCAGTCTAACAGGGGCGGGGAACACTGAAGCTTTCTTT.

This clonotype was seen ten or more times. A single base separates this from a much larger clone, so it may be a read error. The chain uses TRBV7-2 and TRBJ2-5; D gene uncertain. The CDR3 covers 15 residues. Germline-derived CDR1 and CDR2 are SGHTA and FQGNSA. The CDR3 bases are TGTGCCAGCAGCTTAGGGTTGAGGTCCCAAGAGACCCAGCACTTC. It codes for CASSLGLRSQETQHF.

This clonotype has a count of ten or more. V gene TRBV6-1 combines with J gene TRBJ2-2; the match to TRBD2 covers 7 bases. CDR1 is MNHNS and CDR2 is SASEGT in the germline V gene. This CDR3 contains 13 residues. V trimming: 7 bases; J trimming: 7 bases; junction bases outside the gene matches: 6. CDR3 protein: CASTSRGDGELFF. The CDR3 DNA reads as TGTGCCAGCACCTCCCGGGGGGACGGGGAGCTGTTTTTT.

This clonotype was seen repeatedly, ten times or more. For the CDR3, the DNA is TGTGCCAGCAGTCGTAACAGGAACTCCTACGAGCAGTACTTC. Residues: CASSRNRNSYEQYF. V usage is TRBV14 and J usage is TRBJ2-7; D is possibly TRBD1 (5 bases). The CDR3 loop spans 14 amino acids. V was clipped by 6 bases and J by 0 bases, with 12 bases between them. Germline V lookup: CDR1 SGHDN, CDR2 FVKESK.

This clonotype was observed at least ten times. The J gene is TRBJ2-3, the V gene TRBV6-5; D may be TRBD2 (5 bases). Germline CDR1 and CDR2: MNHEY and SVGAGI. The CDR3 is made up of 16 amino acids. The V end lost 0 bases, the J end lost 0 bases, and 10 bases lay between the germline ends. The CDR3: CASSYSRVSSTDTQYF. The DNA of the CDR3 is TGTGCCAGCAGTTACTCGCGGGTGTCTAGCACAGATACGCAGTATTTT.

This clonotype was detected ten times or more. The chain joins TRBV2 to TRBJ2-6; D remains ambiguous. CDR1 is SNHLY, CDR2 FYNNEI, per germline. The V gene lost 6 bases and the J gene lost 0 bases, with 6 bases spanning the gap. This CDR3 region has 14 residues. The CDR3 DNA follows: TGTGCCAGCAGGCGACTCTCTGGGGCCAACGTCCTGACTTTC. It codes for CASRRLSGANVLTF.

Turning to this clonotype: A much larger clonotype is one base distant, so this may be a read error. This chain joins TRBV6-2 or TRBV6-3 and TRBJ1-2, with unresolved D. The V end lost 3 bases, the J end lost 4 bases, and 12 bases lay between the germline ends. This CDR3 spans 14 amino acids. CDR1 is MNHEY and CDR2 is SVGEGT in the germline V gene. The CDR3 DNA follows: TGTGCCAGCAGTTATTGGGCTACCATCTATGGCTACACCTTC. Translated, it gives CASSYWATIYGYTF.

This clonotype appeared a few times. This could be a read error, since a much larger clone is one nucleotide away. The V call is TRBV6-2 or TRBV6-3, the J call TRBJ2-7, with TRBD1 matching 7 bases. The germline V gene has CDR1 MNHEY and CDR2 SVGEGT. V shed 5 bases, J shed 2 bases, and the junction held 6 bases outside the gene matches. The CDR3 has 14 residues. In nucleotides, the CDR3 is TGTGCCAGCAGTCCAAACAGGGGTCCCTACGAGCAGTACGTC. Amino acids: CASSPNRGPYEQYV.

This clonotype came up many times. The chain recombines TRBV4-1 with TRBJ2-7; D not certain. CDR1 and CDR2 from the germline V gene are MGHRA and YSYEKL. CDR3 length: 13 residues. V was shortened by 1 base and J by 3 bases, with 7 bases between the two germline ends. The CDR3 region has the DNA TGCGCCAGCAGCCAAGGGCCGGTCTACGAGCAGTACTTC. Encoded protein: CASSQGPVYEQYF.